Here is one TCR beta chain with its context. This clonotype was picked up a small number of times. Its antigen is not yet known. Within one base of it there is no much larger clone, and no base qualities were kept. Ficoll-Paque density gradient centrifugation was used to isolate PBMCs. This sample stems from a study of T-cell memory formation after mild COVID-19 (dated by TCRdb to the early 2020s). Background for the entire study: TCR sequence clusters from the two donors were largely donor specific. In two donors, T-cell clones that expanded and contracted after mild COVID-19 were followed by sequencing TCRalpha and TCRbeta repertoires longitudinally. Two young, previously healthy adult volunteers made up the cohort, one male and one female. The research as a whole found: The detection of some responding clones in pre-infection memory suggests that pre-existing cross-reactive memory T cells joined the SARS-CoV-2 response. From day 15 to 85, contracting clones showed balanced CD4/CD8 phenotypes, whereas a second wave of clones that expanded from day 15 to 37 leaned towards CD4+. Whether the second-wave clones peaking on day 37 were SARS-CoV-2 specific was not confirmed. Only a couple of mild cases were covered by the study, and larger cohorts that include severe cases with pre-infection samples were considered necessary. Contracting CD4+ clones were found mainly in CM and EM memory subsets, while CD8+ clones were enriched in EMRA.

At the junction V is shortened by 1 base and J by 3 bases, with 13 bases in between. Based on the germline V gene, the CDR1 and CDR2 sequences are SGHVS and FQNEAQ. Its CDR3 holds 16 amino acids, cysteine through phenylalanine. The DNA shown is the 48-base CDR3, in frame from base 1. The sequencing machine was an Illumina NovaSeq 6000. TCRalpha and TCRbeta cDNA libraries were built by 5'RACE with constant-segment primers, adding sample barcodes and unique molecular identifiers. RNA was extracted from every sample with Trizol reagent. Libraries were amplified in two PCR steps, with a second sample barcode and Illumina TruSeq adapters added in the second step. Sequencing of the libraries was done on an Illumina NovaSeq, producing 2 x 150 bp paired-end reads. The authors' analysis ran thus. With migec v1.2.7, reads were demultiplexed and then collapsed into UMI-guided consensus sequences. With mixcr v2.1.11, UMI consensuses were aligned to TRA and TRB V and J templates and assembled into clonotypes. A clonotype was counted as expanded or contracted only when both edgeR and NoisET called the clonotype significant, with the noise models trained on biological replicates. edgeR calls used a false discovery rate-adjusted p below 0.01 and a log2 fold-change threshold of 1. As an exploratory analysis of dynamics, max-normalized trajectories of the 1000 most abundant clonotypes were examined with PCA combined with hierarchical clustering. Each responding clone was given a CD4 or CD8 phenotype based on the CD4+ and CD8+ repertoires, which had been sequenced separately. TCRdb reprocessing: public reads trimmed at Q25 with fastp, clones called with MiXCR, in-frame beta chains kept. CDR3 protein duplicates are merged, each entry listing the most common genes and DNA. In this record, the V and J calls reflect TCRdb's handling and not the investigators' own analysis. The sample table shows about 390,000 distinct CDR3 sequences, and more than 20% are seen once. The top ten hold approximately 13% of the sample.

The receptor chain draws on TRBV7-8 and TRBJ2-1; no confident D gene assignment can be made. The source material was PBMCs or a T cell subset sorted from them (not recorded which). This sequence was found in an adult woman who had mild COVID-19 (a few samples of this study predate the infection). The sample titles of this study are shuffled in the database, so cell type and time point are left out; the donor was told from shared clones. The CDR3 region reads CASSLVGGRSYNEQFF. The DNA reads TGTGCCAGCAGCTTAGTGGGCGGCCGGAGCTACAATGAGCAGTTCTTC.